The 2 T cell receptor beta chains below come from one sample, sequenced in a study of cytomegalovirus exposure and HLA in healthy donors (dated by TCRdb to the late 2010s). The method behind the library was the immunoSEQ multiplex PCR assay. For the multiplex PCR, a mixture combining 60 forward primers for TCR Vbeta segments and 13 reverse primers for TCR Jbeta segments was used. Not all clones reach the TCRdb copy of this immuneACCESS table, which keeps in-frame sequences only. Checked studies attribute under half of the gap to unresolved V genes and leave the rest unexplained. The sample data list about 170,000 clones, and around 76% of these were observed just once. Around 2.1% of the sample lies in the top ten. The sequenced sample was PBMCs. These receptor sequences come from a female donor in good health and CMV-seronegative.

The genes are TRBV10-2 and TRBJ2-3; D perhaps matches TRBD2 (5 bases). V was pared by 6 bases and J by 0 bases, with 16 bases between. The CDR3 is made up of 16 amino acids. The germline CDR1 and CDR2 sequences are WSHSY and SAAADI. The CDR3 region is CASRAPGGLSTDTQYF. CDR3 DNA: TGCGCCAGCAGGGCCCCTGGAGGATTGAGCACAGATACGCAGTATTTT.

The rearrangement links TRBV5-1 to TRBJ1-1; perhaps TRBD1 as D (6 bases). This CDR3 region has 13 residues. V lost 5 bases, J lost 5 bases, and 13 bases lay in between. The germline CDR1 and CDR2 sequences are SGHRS and YFSETQ. The chain's CDR3 is CASRFDRNTEAFF. CDR3 nucleotide sequence: TGCGCCAGCAGGTTCGACAGGAATACTGAAGCTTTCTTT. Drawing the rest from reference TRBV5-1 and TRBJ1-1, the complete variable domain is KAGVTQTPRYLIKTRGQQVTLSCSPISGHRSVSWYQQTPGQGLQFLFEYFSETQRNKGNFPGRFSGRQFSNSRSEMNVSTLELGDSALYLCASRFDRNTEAFFGQGTRLTVV.